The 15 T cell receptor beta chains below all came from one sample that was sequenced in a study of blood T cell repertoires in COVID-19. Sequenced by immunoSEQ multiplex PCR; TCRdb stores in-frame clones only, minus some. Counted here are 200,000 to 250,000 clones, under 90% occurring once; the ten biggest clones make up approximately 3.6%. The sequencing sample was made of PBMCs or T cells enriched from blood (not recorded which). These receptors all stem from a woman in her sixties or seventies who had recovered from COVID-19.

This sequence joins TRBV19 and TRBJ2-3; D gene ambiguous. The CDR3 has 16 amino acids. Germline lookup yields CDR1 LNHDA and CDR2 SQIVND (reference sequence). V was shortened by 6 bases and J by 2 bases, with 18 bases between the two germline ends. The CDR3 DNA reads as TGTGCCAGTAGCTCCACCCCTCGACTGGTCACAGATACGCAGTATTTT. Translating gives CASSSTPRLVTDTQYF.

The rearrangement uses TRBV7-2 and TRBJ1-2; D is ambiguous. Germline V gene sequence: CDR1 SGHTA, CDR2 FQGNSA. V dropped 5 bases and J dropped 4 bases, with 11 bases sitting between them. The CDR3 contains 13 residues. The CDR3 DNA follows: TGTGCCAGCAGCACGGGATCTTCCTATGGCTACACCTTC. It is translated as CASSTGSSYGYTF.

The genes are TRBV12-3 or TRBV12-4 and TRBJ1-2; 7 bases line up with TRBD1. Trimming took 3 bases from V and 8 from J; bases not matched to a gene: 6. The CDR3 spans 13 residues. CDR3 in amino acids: CASSFRRGSGYTF. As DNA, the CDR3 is TGTGCCAGCAGTTTTCGCAGGGGGAGCGGCTACACCTTC.

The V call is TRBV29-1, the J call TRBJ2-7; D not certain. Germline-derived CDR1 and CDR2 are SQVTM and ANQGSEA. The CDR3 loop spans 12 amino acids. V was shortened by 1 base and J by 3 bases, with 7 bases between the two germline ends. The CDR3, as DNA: TGCAGCGTTGAAGTTAGCCTCTACGAGCAGTACTTC. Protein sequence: CSVEVSLYEQYF.

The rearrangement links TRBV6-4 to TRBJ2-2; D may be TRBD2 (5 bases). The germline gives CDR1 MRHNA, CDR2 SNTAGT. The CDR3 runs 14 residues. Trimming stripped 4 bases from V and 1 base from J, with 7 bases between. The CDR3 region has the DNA TGTGCCAGCAGTGTTGGACTGAACACCGGGGAGCTGTTTTTT. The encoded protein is CASSVGLNTGELFF.

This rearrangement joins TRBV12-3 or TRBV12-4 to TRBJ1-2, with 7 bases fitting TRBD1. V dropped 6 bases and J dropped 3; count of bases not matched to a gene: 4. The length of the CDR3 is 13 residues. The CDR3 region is CASSLGQDYGYTF. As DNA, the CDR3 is TGTGCCAGCAGCCTCGGACAGGACTATGGCTACACCTTC.

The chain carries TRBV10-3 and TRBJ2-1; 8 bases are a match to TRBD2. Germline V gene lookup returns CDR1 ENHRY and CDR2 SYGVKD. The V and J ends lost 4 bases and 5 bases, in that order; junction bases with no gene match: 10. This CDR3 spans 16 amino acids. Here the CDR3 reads CAISALSGGVHNEQFF. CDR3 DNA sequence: TGTGCCATCAGTGCACTTTCGGGGGGGGTACACAATGAGCAGTTCTTC.

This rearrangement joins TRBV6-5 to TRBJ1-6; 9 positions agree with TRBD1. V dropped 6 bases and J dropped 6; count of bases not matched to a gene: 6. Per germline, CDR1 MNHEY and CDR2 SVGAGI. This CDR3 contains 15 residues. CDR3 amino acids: CASRETGGRNSPLHF. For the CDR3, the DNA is TGTGCCAGCAGGGAGACAGGGGGACGTAATTCACCCCTCCACTTT.

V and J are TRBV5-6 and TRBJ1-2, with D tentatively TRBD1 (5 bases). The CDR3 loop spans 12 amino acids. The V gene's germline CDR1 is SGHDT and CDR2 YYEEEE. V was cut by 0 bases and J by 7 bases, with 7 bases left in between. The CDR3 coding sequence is TGTGCCAGCAGCTTGGAGGGGATTGGCTACACCTTC. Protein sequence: CASSLEGIGYTF. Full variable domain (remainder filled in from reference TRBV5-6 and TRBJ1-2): DAGVTQSPTHLIKTRGQQVTLRCSPKSGHDTVSWYQQALGQGPQFIFQYYEEEERQRGNFPDRFSGHQFPNYSSELNVNALLLGDSALYLCASSLEGIGYTFGSGTRLTVV.

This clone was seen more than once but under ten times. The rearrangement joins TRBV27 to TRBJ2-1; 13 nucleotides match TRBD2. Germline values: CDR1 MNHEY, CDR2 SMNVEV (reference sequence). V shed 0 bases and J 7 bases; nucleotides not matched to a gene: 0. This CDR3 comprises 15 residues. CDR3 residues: CASSLSGLAGNEQFF. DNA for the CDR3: TGTGCCAGCAGTTTATCGGGACTAGCGGGAAATGAGCAGTTCTTC.

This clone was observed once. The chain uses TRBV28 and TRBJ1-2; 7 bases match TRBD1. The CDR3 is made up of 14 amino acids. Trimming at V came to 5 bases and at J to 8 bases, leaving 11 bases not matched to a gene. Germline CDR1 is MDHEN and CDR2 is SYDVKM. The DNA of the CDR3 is TGTGCCAGCAGTAGGGGGCGGAAAAGACAAGGCTACACCTTC. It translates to CASSRGRKRQGYTF.

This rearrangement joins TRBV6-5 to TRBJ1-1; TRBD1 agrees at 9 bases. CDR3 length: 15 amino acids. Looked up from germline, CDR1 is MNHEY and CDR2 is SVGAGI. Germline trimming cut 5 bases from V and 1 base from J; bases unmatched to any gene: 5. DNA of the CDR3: TGTGCCAGCAGTCCGGGACAGGGAGCGAACACTGAAGCTTTCTTT. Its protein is CASSPGQGANTEAFF.

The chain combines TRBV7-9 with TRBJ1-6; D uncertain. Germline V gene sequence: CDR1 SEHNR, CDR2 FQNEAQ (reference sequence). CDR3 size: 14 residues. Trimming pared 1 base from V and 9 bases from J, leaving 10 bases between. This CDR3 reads CASSLDLGSSPLHF. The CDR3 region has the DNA TGTGCCAGCAGCTTAGATCTGGGGAGTTCACCCCTCCACTTT.

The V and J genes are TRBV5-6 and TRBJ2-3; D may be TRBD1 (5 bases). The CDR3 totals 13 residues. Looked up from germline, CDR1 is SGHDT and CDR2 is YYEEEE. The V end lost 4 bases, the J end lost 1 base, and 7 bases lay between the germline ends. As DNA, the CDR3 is TGTGCCAGCAGCATACAGGGCACAGATACGCAGTATTTT. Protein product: CASSIQGTDTQYF.

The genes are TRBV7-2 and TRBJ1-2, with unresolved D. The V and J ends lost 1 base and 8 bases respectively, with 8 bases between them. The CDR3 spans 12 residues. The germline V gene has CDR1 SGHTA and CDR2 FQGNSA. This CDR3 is CASSLDSWGYTF. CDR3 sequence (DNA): TGTGCCAGCAGCTTAGACTCGTGGGGCTACACCTTC.